Below are 32 T cell receptor beta chains sequenced from a single sample in a study of cytomegalovirus exposure and HLA in healthy donors. Primers: 60 Vbeta forward and 13 Jbeta reverse. Using immunoSEQ multiplex PCR, the repertoire was profiled, and TCRdb retains in-frame clones only, with some absent. The profile covers 150,000 to 200,000 clones, with roughly 80% appearing a single time and approximately 3% taken by the ten largest. Sequenced input: PBMCs. The receptors originated from a male donor in good health and CMV-seronegative.

V usage is TRBV28 and J usage is TRBJ1-2; 12 bases are a match to TRBD1. This CDR3 is built from 14 residues. V gave up 6 bases and J gave up 8 bases; unmatched junction bases: 7. Germline V gene sequence: CDR1 MDHEN, CDR2 SYDVKM. As DNA, the CDR3 is TGTGCCAGCAGCGTGGGACAGGGGGCTGGGGGCTACACCTTC. Its translation is CASSVGQGAGGYTF.

V gene TRBV5-1 combines with J gene TRBJ1-1, with 7 positions matching TRBD1. The V and J ends lost 0 bases and 0 bases, in that order; junction bases with no gene match: 2. The CDR3 is 15 amino acids. Per the germline V gene, CDR1 is SGHRS and CDR2 is YFSETQ. CDR3 in amino acids: CASSLEGTVNTEAFF. The DNA for the CDR3 is TGCGCCAGCAGCTTGGAAGGGACAGTGAACACTGAAGCTTTCTTT.

J is TRBJ1-2 and V is TRBV9; 7 positions match TRBD1. The V and J ends lost 0 bases and 7 bases, in that order; junction bases with no gene match: 3. This CDR3 is built from 13 residues. Germline-derived CDR1 and CDR2 are SGDLS and YYNGEE. CDR3 bases: TGTGCCAGCAGCGTAGAAGGGGGCCTTGGCTACACCTTC. Translated: CASSVEGGLGYTF.

Details on this clone: The junction shows a germline mismatch at one end, possibly a read error. The genes are TRBV7-9 and TRBJ2-7; D might be TRBD1 (6 bases). The length of the CDR3 is 15 residues. CDR1 is SEHNR and CDR2 is FQNEAQ in the germline V gene (reference sequence). CDR3 nucleotide sequence: TGCGCCAGCAGCCAGGTTGCAGGGGATTCCTACGAGCAGTACTTC. This encodes CASSQVAGDSYEQYF.

This chain connects TRBV5-6 to TRBJ2-3, with D unresolved. Per germline, CDR1 SGHDT and CDR2 YYEEEE. The germline V and J ends were trimmed by 2 bases and 5 bases, with 3 bases remaining between them. This CDR3 is built from 11 residues. The CDR3 here is CASSFRDTQYF. CDR3 DNA sequence: TGTGCCAGCAGCTTTAGAGATACGCAGTATTTT.

V is TRBV7-6 and J is TRBJ2-7, with D tentatively TRBD1 (5 bases). There are 14 residues in the CDR3. Deletions cut 10 bases from V and 3 bases from J, with 19 bases between. Per germline, CDR1 SGHVS and CDR2 FNYEAQ. CDR3 amino acids: CATPGEGEVYEQYF. DNA for the CDR3: TGTGCCACCCCAGGTGAAGGGGAAGTCTACGAGCAGTACTTC.

The rearrangement joins TRBV18 to TRBJ2-7; 15 positions agree with TRBD2. The CDR3 is made up of 16 amino acids. Germline CDR1 is KGHSH and CDR2 is LQKENI. Unmatched junction bases numbered 7, after V lost 8 bases and J lost 2 bases. The CDR3 loop reads CASLGLAGGETYEQYF. The CDR3, as DNA: TGTGCCAGCCTGGGACTAGCGGGAGGCGAAACCTACGAGCAGTACTTC.

This clone was counted a few times. This chain links TRBV5-4 with TRBJ2-3, with 14 bases fitting TRBD2. V shed 3 bases and J 6 bases; nucleotides not matched to a gene: 6. Germline CDR1 SGHNT, CDR2 YYREEE (reference sequence). The CDR3 is 16 amino acids. This CDR3 reads CASSSKTSGRVDTQYF. The CDR3 DNA reads TGTGCCAGCAGCTCGAAGACTAGCGGGAGGGTGGATACGCAGTATTTT.

The V gene is TRBV5-6, the J gene TRBJ1-5, with 12 bases that match TRBD1. The CDR3 is 19 residues long. Germline CDR1 is SGHDT and CDR2 is YYEEEE. The V segment lost 2 bases and the J segment 2 bases; nucleotides outside the gene matches: 11. CDR3 bases: TGTGCCAGCAGCTTACCGGGGGGACAGGGGGCAGAAGGCAATCAGCCCCAGCATTTT. It yields the protein CASSLPGGQGAEGNQPQHF.

This clone has more than one count but fewer than ten. The J gene is TRBJ2-2, the V gene TRBV6-4; TRBD1 might be the D (6 bases). Per the germline V gene, CDR1 is MRHNA and CDR2 is SNTAGT. V was cut by 8 bases and J by 3 bases, with 16 bases left in between. The CDR3 loop spans 15 amino acids. CDR3: CASLSTAGDTGELFF. The DNA of the CDR3 is TGTGCCAGCCTTTCGACCGCAGGGGACACCGGGGAGCTGTTTTTT.

The chain recombines TRBV30 with TRBJ1-1, with D possibly TRBD1 on 6 matching bases. The germline V gene encodes CDR1 GTSNPN and CDR2 SVGIG (reference sequence). The CDR3 contains 12 residues. V was clipped by 0 bases and J by 6 bases, with 8 bases between them. CDR3 loop: CAWSVNRAEAFF. In DNA, the CDR3 is TGTGCCTGGAGTGTGAACAGGGCTGAAGCTTTCTTT.

The genes are TRBV29-1 and TRBJ2-7; TRBD2 is a possible D gene (6 bases). Germline CDR1 reads SQVTM; CDR2 reads ANQGSEA. The CDR3 is 14 residues long. V lost 4 bases, J lost 4 bases, and 17 bases lay in between. DNA for the CDR3: TGCAGCGTTGTATTGTCGGGGGTGGGATACGAGCAGTACTTC. It translates to CSVVLSGVGYEQYF.

The J gene is TRBJ2-5, the V gene TRBV4-1; 12 nucleotides agree with TRBD2. The CDR3 is 18 residues long. From germline, CDR1 is MGHRA and CDR2 YSYEKL. J gave up 4 bases and V 3 bases, and 12 bases lay outside the gene matches. The CDR3 sequence is CASSHGTSGSISRETQYF. The CDR3 DNA reads TGCGCCAGCAGCCACGGGACTAGCGGGTCGATCTCCAGAGAGACCCAGTACTTC.

Written as DNA, the CDR3 is TGCGCCAGCAGCTTGGCCACTAGCGGGGGGGCAGGTGAGCAGTTCTTC. Translation gives CASSLATSGGAGEQFF. The V and J genes are TRBV5-1 and TRBJ2-1, with TRBD2 matching 13 bases. From germline, CDR1 is SGHRS and CDR2 YFSETQ. The CDR3 consists of 16 residues. V gave up 0 bases and J gave up 9 bases; unmatched junction bases: 6. Full variable domain (remainder filled in from reference TRBV5-1 and TRBJ2-1): KAGVTQTPRYLIKTRGQQVTLSCSPISGHRSVSWYQQTPGQGLQFLFEYFSETQRNKGNFPGRFSGRQFSNSRSEMNVSTLELGDSALYLCASSLATSGGAGEQFFGPGTRLTVL.

V is TRBV6-6 and J is TRBJ2-3; 11 nucleotides line up with TRBD1. Germline V gene lookup returns CDR1 MNHNY and CDR2 SVGAGI (reference sequence). The CDR3 loop spans 16 amino acids. The V gene end was trimmed by 5 bases and the J gene end by 4 bases; junction bases not matched to a gene: 8. The CDR3 DNA reads as TGTGCCAGCAGTCCTCGGACAGGGGGCTATGCAGATACGCAGTATTTT. Translated: CASSPRTGGYADTQYF.

The chain employs TRBV28 and TRBJ1-2; D is unclear. CDR1 MDHEN and CDR2 SYDVKM come from the germline V gene. This CDR3 region has 11 residues. Trimming stripped 4 bases from V and 4 bases from J, with 4 bases between. CDR3 protein: CASSSSYGYTF. The CDR3 bases are TGTGCCAGCAGTTCTAGCTATGGCTACACCTTC.

The chain couples TRBV29-1 to TRBJ2-3, with a weak D call TRBD1 (6 bases). V lost 5 bases to trimming and J lost 3 bases, with 21 bases between them. Per germline, CDR1 SQVTM and CDR2 ANQGSEA. The CDR3 extends over 16 amino acids. The CDR3 protein is CSVRRGIQGETDTQYF. In DNA, the CDR3 is TGCAGCGTTCGTAGGGGTATACAGGGAGAGACAGATACGCAGTATTTT.

This chain joins TRBV25-1 and TRBJ2-7, with 11 bases identical to TRBD1. The germline V gene has CDR1 MGHDK and CDR2 SYGVNS. The CDR3 spans 15 residues. The trim removed 2 bases at V and 3 bases at J, leaving 3 bases unmatched. The CDR3 loop is CASSEGTGGGYEQYF. In DNA form, the CDR3 reads TGTGCCAGCAGTGAAGGGACAGGGGGTGGCTACGAGCAGTACTTC.

In this sample, this clone turned up a few times. J is TRBJ1-1 and V is TRBV9; D may be TRBD1 (5 bases). The CDR3 is made up of 15 amino acids. CDR1 is SGDLS and CDR2 is YYNGEE in the germline V gene. Trimming shortened V by 2 bases and J by 3 bases, and 14 bases separated the two germline ends. CDR3 sequence (DNA): TGTGCCAGCAGCGTGGACATCCAAGGGGACACTGAAGCTTTCTTT. It encodes CASSVDIQGDTEAFF.

The chain links TRBV9 to TRBJ2-1, with D perhaps matching TRBD1 (6 bases). The V and J ends lost 2 bases and 0 bases respectively, with 12 bases between them. The germline V gene has CDR1 SGDLS and CDR2 YYNGEE. The CDR3 has 16 residues. The CDR3 spells CASSVLGGSSYNEQFF. CDR3 in DNA: TGTGCCAGCAGCGTCCTAGGGGGTTCCTCCTACAATGAGCAGTTCTTC.

The J gene is TRBJ2-1, the V gene TRBV7-3; D uncertain. V gave up 1 base and J gave up 5 bases, with 6 bases separating them. The germline V gene encodes CDR1 SGHTA and CDR2 FQGTGA. The CDR3 totals 13 residues. CDR3 loop: CASSLRTDNEQFF. The CDR3 nucleotides are TGTGCCAGCAGCTTAAGAACAGACAATGAGCAGTTCTTC.

The rearrangement joins TRBV6-6 to TRBJ1-5; D unresolved. This CDR3 has 13 amino acids. Trimming left V 5 bases short and J 4 bases short, with 9 bases between. Per the germline V gene, CDR1 is MNHNY and CDR2 is SVGAGI (reference sequence). CDR3 nucleotides: TGTGCCAGCAGTCGAGATTTAAATCAGCCCCAGCATTTT. It encodes CASSRDLNQPQHF.

The V call is TRBV6-1, the J call TRBJ2-7; no reliable D call. The CDR3 has 14 amino acids. V lost 4 bases and J lost 0, with 10 bases in between. The germline V gene encodes CDR1 MNHNS and CDR2 SASEGT. CDR3 in amino acids: CASSASDPSYEQYF. The CDR3 bases are TGTGCCAGCAGTGCTAGTGATCCCTCCTACGAGCAGTACTTC.

J is TRBJ2-7 and V is TRBV29-1; D unclear. Germline V gene sequence: CDR1 SQVTM, CDR2 ANQGSEA. The CDR3 has 11 amino acids. V gave up 0 bases and J gave up 3 bases, with 3 bases separating them. The CDR3 loop reads CSVEESYEQYF. CDR3 sequence (DNA): TGCAGCGTTGAAGAGAGCTACGAGCAGTACTTC.

This clone showed up just once. This CDR3 reads CASSTGQYNEQFF. CDR3 sequence (DNA): TGTGCCAGCAGCACGGGACAGTACAATGAGCAGTTCTTC. The chain employs TRBV7-3 and TRBJ2-1; TRBD1 matches 7 bases. In germline, CDR1 is SGHTA, CDR2 FQGTGA. V trimming: 5 bases; J trimming: 4 bases; junction bases outside the gene matches: 2. The CDR3 is made up of 13 amino acids.

This chain links TRBV28 with TRBJ1-1; no clear D gene. Trimming shortened V by 5 bases and J by 0 bases, and 13 bases separated the two germline ends. CDR3 length: 15 amino acids. CDR1 is MDHEN and CDR2 is SYDVKM in the germline V gene. CDR3 region: CASSTDAALNTEAFF. The CDR3 region has the DNA TGTGCCAGCAGTACCGACGCGGCTCTGAACACTGAAGCTTTCTTT.

V and J are TRBV19 and TRBJ2-6, with 11 positions matching TRBD1. V lost 5 bases to trimming and J lost 0 bases; unmatched junction nucleotides: 12. CDR1 LNHDA and CDR2 SQIVND come from the germline V gene (reference sequence). CDR3 length equals 20 residues. The CDR3 here is CASSFPGQGARVSGANVLTF. The CDR3, as DNA: TGTGCCAGTAGTTTCCCCGGACAGGGGGCGCGTGTCTCTGGGGCCAACGTCCTGACTTTC.

The V call is TRBV9, the J call TRBJ2-7; 8 nucleotides align to TRBD1. The CDR3 totals 14 residues. Trimming took 1 base from V and 6 from J; bases not matched to a gene: 6. Germline values: CDR1 SGDLS, CDR2 YYNGEE. CDR3 coding DNA: TGTGCCAGCAGCGTAACCCCGGACAGGGCCGAGCAGTACTTC. The encoded protein is CASSVTPDRAEQYF.

The V call is TRBV28, the J call TRBJ1-1; D not resolved. Germline CDR1 is MDHEN and CDR2 is SYDVKM. The CDR3 has 13 residues. V was pared by 8 bases and J by 1 base, with 11 bases between. CDR3 protein: CASRGWANTEAFF. Written as DNA, the CDR3 is TGTGCCAGCCGAGGGTGGGCGAACACTGAAGCTTTCTTT.

This chain connects TRBV7-8 to TRBJ2-7; 7 bases are a match to TRBD2. CDR1 SGHVS and CDR2 FQNEAQ come from the germline V gene. This CDR3 has 15 residues. V shed 1 base, J shed 6 bases, and the junction held 9 bases outside the gene matches. Here the CDR3 DNA reads TGTGCCAGCAGCTTAGTTGCGGGAGAAGGTGGCGAGCAGTACTTC. This codes for CASSLVAGEGGEQYF.

The chain employs TRBV6-4 and TRBJ2-1; TRBD2 matches at 7 bases. Germline loops: CDR1 MRHNA, CDR2 SNTAGT. V trimming: 3 bases; J trimming: 2 bases; junction bases outside the gene matches: 7. The CDR3 sequence is 16 residues long. In DNA, the CDR3 is TGTGCCAGCAGTGAAAGGACTAGATCCCCCTACAATGAGCAGTTCTTC. Translated, it gives CASSERTRSPYNEQFF.

The rearrangement uses TRBV5-1 and TRBJ1-5; D is ambiguous. CDR1 and CDR2 from the germline V gene are SGHRS and YFSETQ. V was trimmed by 0 bases and J by 5 bases, leaving 6 bases between them. The CDR3 spans 13 residues. This CDR3 reads CASSLGSDQPQHF. The DNA for the CDR3 is TGCGCCAGCAGCTTGGGGTCAGATCAGCCCCAGCATTTT.